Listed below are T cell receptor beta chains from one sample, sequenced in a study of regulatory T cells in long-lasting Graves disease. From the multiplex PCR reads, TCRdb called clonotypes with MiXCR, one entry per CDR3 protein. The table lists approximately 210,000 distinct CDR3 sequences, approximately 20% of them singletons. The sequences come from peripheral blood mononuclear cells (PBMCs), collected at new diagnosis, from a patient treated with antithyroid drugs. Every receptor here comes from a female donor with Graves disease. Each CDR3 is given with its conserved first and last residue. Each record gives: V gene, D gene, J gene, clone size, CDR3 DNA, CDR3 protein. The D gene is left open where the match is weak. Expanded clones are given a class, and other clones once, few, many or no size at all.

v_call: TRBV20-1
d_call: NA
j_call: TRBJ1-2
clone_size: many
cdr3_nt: TGCAGTGCTACCCAGGGAGGTAGCGACTATGGCTACACCTTC
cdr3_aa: CSATQGGSDYGYTF

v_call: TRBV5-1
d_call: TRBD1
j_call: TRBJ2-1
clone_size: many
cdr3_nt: TGCGCCAGCAGCTACAGGGGTAACTACAATGAGCAGTTCTTC
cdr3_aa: CASSYRGNYNEQFF

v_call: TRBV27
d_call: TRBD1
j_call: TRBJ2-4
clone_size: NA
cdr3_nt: TGTGCCAGCAGTGGACAGGGAGTAGCCAAAAACATTCAGTACTTC
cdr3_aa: CASSGQGVAKNIQYF

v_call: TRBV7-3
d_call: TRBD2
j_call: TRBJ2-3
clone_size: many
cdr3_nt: TGTGCCAGCAGCTCGGGACTAGCGGGACTAGATACGCAGTATTTT
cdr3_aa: CASSSGLAGLDTQYF

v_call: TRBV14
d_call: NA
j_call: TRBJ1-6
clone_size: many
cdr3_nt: TGTGCCAGCAGCCAAGGGCTCTTCTCCTATAATTCACCCCTCCACTTT
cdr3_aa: CASSQGLFSYNSPLHF

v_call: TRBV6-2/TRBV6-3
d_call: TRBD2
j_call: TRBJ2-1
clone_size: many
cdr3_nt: TGTGCCAGCACCAGGCTAGCGGGAGGGGGGGATGAGCAGTTCTTC
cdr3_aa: CASTRLAGGGDEQFF

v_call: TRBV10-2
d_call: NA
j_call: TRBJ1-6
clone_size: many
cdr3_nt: TGCGCCAGCACCCGAGACGTAGGTTCACCCCTCCACTTT
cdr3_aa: CASTRDVGSPLHF

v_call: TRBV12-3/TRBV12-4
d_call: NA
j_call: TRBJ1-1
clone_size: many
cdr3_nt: TGTGCCAGCAGTTTTGGGGGGGTTCGGAACACTGAAGCTTTCTTT
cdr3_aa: CASSFGGVRNTEAFF

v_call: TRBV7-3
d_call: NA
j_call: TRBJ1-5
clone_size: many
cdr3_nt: TGTGCCAGCAGCTCGGGACTCAATAGCAATCAGCCCCAGCATTTT
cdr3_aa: CASSSGLNSNQPQHF

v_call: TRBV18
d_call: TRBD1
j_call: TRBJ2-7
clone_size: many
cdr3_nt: TGTGCCAGCTCGCTACAGCCGGGACAGGGGTACGAGCAGTACTTC
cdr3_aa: CASSLQPGQGYEQYF

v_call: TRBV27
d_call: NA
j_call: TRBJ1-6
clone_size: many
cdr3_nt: TGTGCCAGCAGTTCCCGACAGGATCCCTATAATTCACCCCTCCACTTT
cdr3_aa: CASSSRQDPYNSPLHF

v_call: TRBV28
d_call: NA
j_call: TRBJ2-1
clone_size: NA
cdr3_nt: TGTGCCAGCAGTCAAGAAAGCGGTTTCTACAATGAGCAGTTCTTC
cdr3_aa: CASSQESGFYNEQFF

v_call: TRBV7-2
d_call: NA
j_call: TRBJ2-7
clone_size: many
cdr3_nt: TGTGCCAGCAGCTTCTGGGTCGGGGAATACGAGCAGTACTTC
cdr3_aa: CASSFWVGEYEQYF

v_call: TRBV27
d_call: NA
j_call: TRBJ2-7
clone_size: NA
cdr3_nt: TGTGCCAGCAGTTTGGCTCCCGCCTACGAGCAGTACTTC
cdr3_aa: CASSLAPAYEQYF

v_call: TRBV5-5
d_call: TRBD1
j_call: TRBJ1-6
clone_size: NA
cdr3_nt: TGTGCCAGCAGCCCCACCCGAACAGGGGCTAATTCACCCCTCCACTTT
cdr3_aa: CASSPTRTGANSPLHF

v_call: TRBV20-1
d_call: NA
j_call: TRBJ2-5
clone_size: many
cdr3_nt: TGCAGTGCTAACGGAGAGGCGGAGACCCAGTACTTC
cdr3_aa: CSANGEAETQYF

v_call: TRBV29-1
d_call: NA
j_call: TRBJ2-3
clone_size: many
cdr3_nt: TGCAGCGTTGCTGGGTTTGGCGTTGATACGCAGTATTTT
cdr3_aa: CSVAGFGVDTQYF

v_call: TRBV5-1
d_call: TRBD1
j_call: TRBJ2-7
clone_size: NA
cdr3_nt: TGCGCCAGCAGCTTGGGGGGGACAGGGAACTACGAGCAGTACTTC
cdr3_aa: CASSLGGTGNYEQYF

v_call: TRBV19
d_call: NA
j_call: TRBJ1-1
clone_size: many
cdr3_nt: TGTGCCGTTACCCAAACTGGGAACACTGAAGCTTTCTTT
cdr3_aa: CAVTQTGNTEAFF

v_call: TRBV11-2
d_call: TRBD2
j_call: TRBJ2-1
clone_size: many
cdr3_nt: TGTGCCAGCAGCGAGCGACTAGCGGGAGGTTACAATGAGCAGTTCTTC
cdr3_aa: CASSERLAGGYNEQFF